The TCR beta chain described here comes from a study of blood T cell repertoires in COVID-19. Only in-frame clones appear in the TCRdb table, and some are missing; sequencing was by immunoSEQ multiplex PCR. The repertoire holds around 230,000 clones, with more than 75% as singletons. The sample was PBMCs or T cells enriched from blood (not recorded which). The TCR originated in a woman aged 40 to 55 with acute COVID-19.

CDR3 sequence (DNA): TGTGCCAGCAGTTTCCAATCTGGGGCCAACGTCCTGACTTTC. Encoded protein: CASSFQSGANVLTF. The chain joins TRBV6-5 to TRBJ2-6; D uncertain. The CDR3 loop spans 14 amino acids. Germline values: CDR1 MNHEY, CDR2 SVGAGI. V was pared by 4 bases and J by 1 base, with 5 bases between.